This entry is about one T cell receptor beta chain. This receptor's antigen is unknown. Within one base of it there is no much larger clone, and no base qualities were kept. The entry originates in a study of blood T cell repertoires in COVID-19 (dated by TCRdb to about 2020). Broadly, across the study: The collaborator samples originated in the United States, Italy and Spain and spanned the acute and convalescent phases of COVID-19. Where HLA class I and class II types were available, the types were taken from metadata supplied by the sample provider, not from assay-based typing. The material from the prospective study consisted of cDNA or gDNA derived from T cells, B-cell-depleted T cells, or PBMCs. The repertoires were made available in a free public database intended to serve as a resource for research on the immune response to SARS-CoV-2. A de-identified subject ID, COVID-19 status, age in years and sex were almost always included in the sample metadata. Deeply sampled blood TCRbeta repertoires from subjects exposed to, actively infected with, or recovered from COVID-19 were included in the dataset. The samples were drawn from the first 160 participants of the ongoing ImmuneRACE study and from 1,254 subjects provided by 6 global collaborators. Overall results and qualifications from the work: Clinical and demographic metadata were provided uncurated, with the amount varying by source and participant.

From the cysteine up to the phenylalanine, the CDR3 has a length of 14 residues. The DNA shown is the 42-base CDR3, in frame from base 1. The germline V gene (reference sequence) provides CDR1 SEHNR and CDR2 FQNEAQ. V is shortened by 4 bases, J by 4 bases, and the region joining them spans 8 bases. Each collaborating institution followed its own protocols to collect whole blood in K2EDTA tubes. For TCRbeta analysis, collaborators shipped samples in one of three forms: frozen whole blood, isolated PBMCs, or DNA extracted from either of those sample types. The immunoSEQ Assay, a bias-controlled multiplex PCR, was used to amplify TCRbeta CDR3 regions from genomic DNA. The paper's processing steps were these. The number of nucleated cells in each sample was estimated by amplification of reference gene primers within the assay. To quantify the absolute abundance of each unique TCRbeta CDR3 rearrangement, sequence reads were collapsed and filtered. For each sample, productive Simpson clonality was calculated by taking the square root of Simpson's diversity index across productive rearrangements. Entries here come from immuneACCESS through TCRdb and include only in-frame sequences with V and J called. Some clones fail to appear in such tables; in the studies checked, an unresolved V gene covers under half of the shortfall, and the cause of the remainder is unknown. The DNA gave D and trimming, while V, J and clone size come from that table. The sample data list 70,000 to 90,000 clones, and around 86% of these were observed just once. Approximately 8% of the sample is in the top ten clones.

The TCR sequence derives from a man between 45 and 60 years old with active COVID-19. The rearranged segments are TRBV7-9 and TRBJ1-6, with the D segment identity uncertain. The sample consisted of peripheral blood. The nucleotide sequence reads TGTGCCAGCAGCTACCGGTCTTATAATTCACCCCTCCACTTT. Its protein is CASSYRSYNSPLHF. With the portions outside the CDR3 filled from the reference TRBV7-9 and TRBJ1-6 genes, the complete variable region becomes DTGVSQNPRHKITKRGQNVTFRCDPISEHNRLYWYRQTLGQGPEFLTYFQNEAQLEKSRLLSDRFSAERPKGSFSTLEIQRTEQGDSAMYLCASSYRSYNSPLHFGNGTRLTVT.